A selection of T cell receptor beta chains follows, all from one sample in a study of identical twins. A single record per CDR3 protein comes from TCRdb applying MiXCR to the 5' RACE reads. Of 400,000 to 500,000 distinct CDR3 sequences listed, about a fifth were seen once; the top ten hold 9% to 15%. Sequencing used naive T cells sorted from blood. These TCRs come from a man aged 50 or older in good health. Both conserved end residues are part of each CDR3. Fields, in order: J gene, clone size, D gene, V gene, CDR3 DNA, CDR3 protein. A D gene is named only where the DNA matches it firmly. Size is stated for part of the rows, as once, few or many counts, or as a class when the clone is expanded.

J gene: TRBJ2-2
clone size: many
D gene: -
V gene: TRBV18
CDR3 DNA: TGTGCCAGCTCACCACCGGGGGGCACGGGAACGTCCGGGGAGCTGTTTTTT
CDR3 protein: CASSPPGGTGTSGELFF

J gene: TRBJ2-2
clone size: -
D gene: -
V gene: TRBV5-1
CDR3 DNA: TGTGCCAGCAGCTTACCAGGAAACACCGGGGAGCTGTTTTTT
CDR3 protein: CASSLPGNTGELFF

J gene: TRBJ1-6
clone size: -
D gene: -
V gene: TRBV30
CDR3 DNA: TGTGCCTGGAGTTCCGGGACCGGAGGTTCACCCCTCCACTTT
CDR3 protein: CAWSSGTGGSPLHF

J gene: TRBJ2-5
clone size: -
D gene: TRBD1
V gene: TRBV11-2
CDR3 DNA: TGTGCCAGCAGCTTAGGGGGTGTCAGGGGGCCGTACCAAGAGACCCAGTACTTC
CDR3 protein: CASSLGGVRGPYQETQYF

J gene: TRBJ2-7
clone size: -
D gene: -
V gene: TRBV6-5
CDR3 DNA: TGTGCCAGCAGTTACTCGAGTGGTATCCCCTACGAGCAGTACTTC
CDR3 protein: CASSYSSGIPYEQYF

J gene: TRBJ2-6
clone size: -
D gene: TRBD1
V gene: TRBV29-1
CDR3 DNA: TGCAGCGTTGAGGCGGACAGGGGGCATCCTGGGGCCAACGTCCTGACTTTC
CDR3 protein: CSVEADRGHPGANVLTF

J gene: TRBJ1-1
clone size: few
D gene: TRBD1
V gene: TRBV6-5
CDR3 DNA: TGTGCCAGCAGTTCGACAGGGACCAACACTGAAGCTTTCTTT
CDR3 protein: CASSSTGTNTEAFF

J gene: TRBJ2-1
clone size: many
D gene: -
V gene: TRBV18
CDR3 DNA: TGTGCCAGCTCACCATCACATGTGGATGAGCAGTTCTTC
CDR3 protein: CASSPSHVDEQFF

J gene: TRBJ2-3
clone size: many
D gene: TRBD2
V gene: TRBV7-9
CDR3 DNA: TGTGCCAGCAGCACCAAGTCGGCTAGCGGGAGAGATACGCAGTATTTT
CDR3 protein: CASSTKSASGRDTQYF

J gene: TRBJ1-5
clone size: many
D gene: -
V gene: TRBV12-3/TRBV12-4
CDR3 DNA: TGTGCCAGCAGTCAAGCAGGTTTCCAGCCCCAGCATTTT
CDR3 protein: CASSQAGFQPQHF

J gene: TRBJ2-1
clone size: many
D gene: TRBD2
V gene: TRBV9
CDR3 DNA: TGTGCCAGCAGCTTTAGGGGAGCGGGAACAAACAATGAGCAGTTCTTC
CDR3 protein: CASSFRGAGTNNEQFF

J gene: TRBJ2-5
clone size: many
D gene: -
V gene: TRBV5-1
CDR3 DNA: TGCGCCAGCAGTTTGGGACGGTACCAAGAGACCCAGTACTTC
CDR3 protein: CASSLGRYQETQYF

J gene: TRBJ2-1
clone size: -
D gene: -
V gene: TRBV7-6
CDR3 DNA: TGTGCCAGCAGCTGGGTCGGGGGTTCCTTCAATGAGCAGTTCTTC
CDR3 protein: CASSWVGGSFNEQFF

J gene: TRBJ1-2
clone size: few
D gene: -
V gene: TRBV6-5
CDR3 DNA: TGTGCCAGCAGTTACTCGAATGGGGCGGGCTACACCTTC
CDR3 protein: CASSYSNGAGYTF